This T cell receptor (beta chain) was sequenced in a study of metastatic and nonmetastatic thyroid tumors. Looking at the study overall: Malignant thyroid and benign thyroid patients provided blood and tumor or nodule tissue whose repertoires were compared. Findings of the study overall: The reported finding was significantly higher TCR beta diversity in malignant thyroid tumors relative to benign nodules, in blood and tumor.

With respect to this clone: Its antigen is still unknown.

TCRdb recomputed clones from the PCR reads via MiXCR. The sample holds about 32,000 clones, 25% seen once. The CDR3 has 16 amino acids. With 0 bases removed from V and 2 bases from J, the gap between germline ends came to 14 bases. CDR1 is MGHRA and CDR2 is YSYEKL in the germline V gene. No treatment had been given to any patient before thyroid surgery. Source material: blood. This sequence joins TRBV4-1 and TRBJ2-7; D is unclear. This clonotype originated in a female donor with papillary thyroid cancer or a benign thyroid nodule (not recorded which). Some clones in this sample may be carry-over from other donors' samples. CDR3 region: CASSQEAIGKTYEQYF. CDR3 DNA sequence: TGCGCCAGCAGCCAAGAAGCTATCGGTAAAACCTACGAGCAGTACTTC.